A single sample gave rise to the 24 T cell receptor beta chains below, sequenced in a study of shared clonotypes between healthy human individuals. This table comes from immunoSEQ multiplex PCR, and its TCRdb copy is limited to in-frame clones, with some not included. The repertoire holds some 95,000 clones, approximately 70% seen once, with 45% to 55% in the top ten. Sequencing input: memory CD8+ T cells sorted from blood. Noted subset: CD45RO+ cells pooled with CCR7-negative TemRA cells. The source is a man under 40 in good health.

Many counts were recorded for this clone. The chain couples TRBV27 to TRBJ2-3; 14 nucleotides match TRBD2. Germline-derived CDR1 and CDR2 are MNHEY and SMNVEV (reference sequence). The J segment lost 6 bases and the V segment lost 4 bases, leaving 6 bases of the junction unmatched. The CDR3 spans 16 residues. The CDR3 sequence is CASSYGTSGRSDTQYF. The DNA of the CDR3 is TGTGCCAGCAGTTACGGGACTAGCGGGAGATCTGATACGCAGTATTTT.

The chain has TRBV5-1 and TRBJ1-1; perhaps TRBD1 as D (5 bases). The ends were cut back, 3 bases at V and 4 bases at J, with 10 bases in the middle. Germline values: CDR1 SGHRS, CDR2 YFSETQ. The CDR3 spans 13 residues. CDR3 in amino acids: CASSSGGSTEAFF. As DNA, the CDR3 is TGCGCCAGCAGCTCTGGGGGGTCCACTGAAGCTTTCTTT.

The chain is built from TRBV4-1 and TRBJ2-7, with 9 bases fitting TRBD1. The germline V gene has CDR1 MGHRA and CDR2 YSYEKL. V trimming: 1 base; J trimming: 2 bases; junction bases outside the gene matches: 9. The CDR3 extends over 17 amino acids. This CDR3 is CASSQGTGEGRAYEQYF. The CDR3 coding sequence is TGCGCCAGCAGCCAAGGGACAGGGGAAGGGCGGGCCTACGAGCAGTACTTC.

The CDR3 DNA is TGTGCCAGCAACCCTGGGGGGACCTCACTACACACAGATACGCAGTATTTT. Its protein product is CASNPGGTSLHTDTQYF. The rearrangement joins TRBV27 to TRBJ2-3, with D possibly being TRBD2 (6 bases). The CDR3 runs 17 residues. Germline V gene sequence: CDR1 MNHEY, CDR2 SMNVEV (reference sequence). Trimming pared 7 bases from V and 2 bases from J, leaving 22 bases between.

CDR3 sequence reads: CASSLFPVPGLVEGDEQFF. CDR3 bases: TGTGCCAGCAGTTTATTTCCCGTTCCGGGACTAGTCGAGGGGGATGAGCAGTTCTTC. V usage is TRBV28 and J usage is TRBJ2-1; TRBD2 matches at 8 bases. This CDR3 has 19 amino acids. Germline CDR1 reads MDHEN; CDR2 reads SYDVKM. V lost 1 base to trimming and J lost 8 bases; unmatched junction nucleotides: 19. The full variable domain, in which reference TRBV28 and TRBJ2-1 provide the parts outside the CDR3, is DVKVTQSSRYLVKRTGEKVFLECVQDMDHENMFWYRQDPGLGLRLIYFSYDVKMKEKGDIPEGYSVSREKKERFSLILESASTNQTSMYLCASSLFPVPGLVEGDEQFFGPGTRLTVL.

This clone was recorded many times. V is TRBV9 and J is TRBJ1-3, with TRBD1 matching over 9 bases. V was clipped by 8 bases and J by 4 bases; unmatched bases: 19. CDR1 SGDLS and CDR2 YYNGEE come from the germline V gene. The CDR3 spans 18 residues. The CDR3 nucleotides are TGTGCCAGTACCGACGGACAGGGGCCAGGGGCGACAGGAAACACCATATATTTT. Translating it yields CASTDGQGPGATGNTIYF.

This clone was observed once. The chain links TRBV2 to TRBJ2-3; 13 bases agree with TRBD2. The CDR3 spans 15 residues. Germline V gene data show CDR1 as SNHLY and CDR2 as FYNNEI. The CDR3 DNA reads TGTACCACTAGCGGGAGGGCCGGGGGCACAGATACGCAGTATTTT. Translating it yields CTTSGRAGGTDTQYF.

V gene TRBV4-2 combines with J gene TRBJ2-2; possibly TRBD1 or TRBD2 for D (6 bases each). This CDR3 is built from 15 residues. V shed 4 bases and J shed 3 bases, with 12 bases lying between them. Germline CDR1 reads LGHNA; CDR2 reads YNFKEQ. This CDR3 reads CASSLTGGDTGELFF. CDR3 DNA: TGTGCCAGCAGCCTGACAGGCGGGGACACCGGGGAGCTGTTTTTT.

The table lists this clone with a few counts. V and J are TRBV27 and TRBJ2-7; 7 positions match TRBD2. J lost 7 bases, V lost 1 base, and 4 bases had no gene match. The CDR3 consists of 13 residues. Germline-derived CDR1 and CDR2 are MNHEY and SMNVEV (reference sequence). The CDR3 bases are TGTGCCAGCAGTTTATGGGGGGGGAGGGAGCAGTACTTC. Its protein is CASSLWGGREQYF.

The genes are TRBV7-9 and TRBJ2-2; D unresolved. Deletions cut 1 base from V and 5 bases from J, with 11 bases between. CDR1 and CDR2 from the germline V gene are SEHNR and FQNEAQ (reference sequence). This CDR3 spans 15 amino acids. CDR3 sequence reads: CASSLGSASTGELFF. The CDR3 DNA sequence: TGTGCCAGCAGCTTAGGATCGGCTTCAACCGGGGAGCTGTTTTTT.

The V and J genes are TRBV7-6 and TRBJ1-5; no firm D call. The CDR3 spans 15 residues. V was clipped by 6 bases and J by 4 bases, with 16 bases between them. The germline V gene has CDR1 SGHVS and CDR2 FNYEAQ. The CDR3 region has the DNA TGTGCCAGCAGTGAGGTTGAGTTATCTAATCAGCCCCAGCATTTT. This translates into CASSEVELSNQPQHF.

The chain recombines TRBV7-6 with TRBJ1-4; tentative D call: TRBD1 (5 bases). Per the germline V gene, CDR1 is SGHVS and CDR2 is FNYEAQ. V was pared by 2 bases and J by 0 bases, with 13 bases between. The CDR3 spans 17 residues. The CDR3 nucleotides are TGTGCCAGCAGCTTACGGGGGGGGATTGCAACTAATGAAAAACTGTTTTTT. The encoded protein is CASSLRGGIATNEKLFF. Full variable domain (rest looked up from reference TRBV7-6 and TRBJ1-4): GAGVSQSPRYKVTKRGQDVALRCDPISGHVSLYWYRQALGQGPEFLTYFNYEAQQDKSGLPNDRFSAERPEGSISTLTIQRTEQRDSAMYRCASSLRGGIATNEKLFFGSGTQLSVL.

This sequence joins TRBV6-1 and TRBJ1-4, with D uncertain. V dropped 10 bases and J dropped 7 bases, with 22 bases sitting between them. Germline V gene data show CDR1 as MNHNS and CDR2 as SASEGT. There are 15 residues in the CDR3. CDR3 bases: TGTGCCACGGTGACCTGGTGGGAGGTCTCTGAAAAACTGTTTTTT. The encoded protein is CATVTWWEVSEKLFF.

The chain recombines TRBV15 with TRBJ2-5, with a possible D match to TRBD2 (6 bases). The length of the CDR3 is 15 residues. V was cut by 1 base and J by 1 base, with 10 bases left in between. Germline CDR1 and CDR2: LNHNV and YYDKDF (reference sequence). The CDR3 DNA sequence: TGTGCCACCAGCAGAGTACGGGGGACCCAAGAGACCCAGTACTTC. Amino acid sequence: CATSRVRGTQETQYF. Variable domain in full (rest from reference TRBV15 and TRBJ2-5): DAMVIQNPRYQVTQFGKPVTLSCSQTLNHNVMYWYQQKSSQAPKLLFHYYDKDFNNEADTPDNFQSRRPNTSFCFLDIRSPGLGDTAMYLCATSRVRGTQETQYFGPGTRLLVL.

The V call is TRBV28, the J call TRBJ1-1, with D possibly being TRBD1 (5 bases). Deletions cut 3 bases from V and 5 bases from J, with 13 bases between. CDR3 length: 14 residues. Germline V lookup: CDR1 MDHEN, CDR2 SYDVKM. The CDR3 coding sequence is TGTGCCAGCAGTTTGGGGCAGGCGGGGACTGAAGCTTTCTTT. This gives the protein CASSLGQAGTEAFF.

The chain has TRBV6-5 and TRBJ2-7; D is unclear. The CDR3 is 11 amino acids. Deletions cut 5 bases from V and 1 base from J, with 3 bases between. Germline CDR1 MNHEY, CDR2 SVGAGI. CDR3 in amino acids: CASSQSYEQYF. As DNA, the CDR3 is TGTGCCAGCAGTCAATCCTACGAGCAGTACTTC.

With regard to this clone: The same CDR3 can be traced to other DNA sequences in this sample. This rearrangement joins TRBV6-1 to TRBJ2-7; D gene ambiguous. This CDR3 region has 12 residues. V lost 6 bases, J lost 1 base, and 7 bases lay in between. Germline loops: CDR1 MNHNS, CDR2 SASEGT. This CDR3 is CASSPTSYEQYF. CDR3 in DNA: TGTGCCAGCAGCCCAACATCCTACGAGCAGTACTTC.

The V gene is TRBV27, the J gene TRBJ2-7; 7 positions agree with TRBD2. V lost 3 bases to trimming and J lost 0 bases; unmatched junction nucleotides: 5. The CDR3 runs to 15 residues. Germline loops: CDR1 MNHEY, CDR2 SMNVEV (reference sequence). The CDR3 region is CASSLTGGFSYEQYF. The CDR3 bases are TGTGCCAGCAGTTTGACCGGGGGGTTCTCCTACGAGCAGTACTTC.

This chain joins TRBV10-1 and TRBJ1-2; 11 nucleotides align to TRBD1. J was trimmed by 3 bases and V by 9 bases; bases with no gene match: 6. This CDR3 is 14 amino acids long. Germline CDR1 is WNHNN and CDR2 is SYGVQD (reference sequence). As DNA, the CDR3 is TGCGCCAGGTCGGACAGGGGGCGGGACTATGGCTACACCTTC. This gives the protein CARSDRGRDYGYTF.

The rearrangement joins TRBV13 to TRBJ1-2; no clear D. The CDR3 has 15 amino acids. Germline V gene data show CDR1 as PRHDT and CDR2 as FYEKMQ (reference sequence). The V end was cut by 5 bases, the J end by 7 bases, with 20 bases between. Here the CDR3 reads CASSLRGYPRSGYTF. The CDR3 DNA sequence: TGTGCCAGCAGCCTTCGGGGTTATCCGAGGTCTGGCTACACCTTC.

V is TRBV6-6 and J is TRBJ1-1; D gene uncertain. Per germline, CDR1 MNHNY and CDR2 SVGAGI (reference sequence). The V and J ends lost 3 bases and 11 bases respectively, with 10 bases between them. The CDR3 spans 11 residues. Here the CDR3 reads CASSYLYLAFF. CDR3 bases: TGTGCCAGCAGTTATCTCTATCTCGCTTTCTTT.

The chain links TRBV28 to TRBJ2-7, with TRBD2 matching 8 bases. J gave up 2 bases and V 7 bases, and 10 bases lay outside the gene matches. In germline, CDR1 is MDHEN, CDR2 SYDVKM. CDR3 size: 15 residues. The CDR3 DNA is TGTGCCAGCACCCCCCCTAGCGGGCGACCCTACGAGCAGTACTTC. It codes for CASTPPSGRPYEQYF.

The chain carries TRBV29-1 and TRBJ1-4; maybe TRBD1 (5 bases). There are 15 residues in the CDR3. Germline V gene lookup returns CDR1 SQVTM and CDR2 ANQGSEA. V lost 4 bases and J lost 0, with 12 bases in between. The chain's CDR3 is CSVAGTQSTNEKLFF. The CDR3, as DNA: TGCAGCGTTGCTGGGACGCAATCAACTAATGAAAAACTGTTTTTT.

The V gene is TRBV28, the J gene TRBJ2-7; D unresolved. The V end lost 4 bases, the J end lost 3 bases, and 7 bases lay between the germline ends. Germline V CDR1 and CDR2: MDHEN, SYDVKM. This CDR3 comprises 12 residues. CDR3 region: CASSSIDYEQYF. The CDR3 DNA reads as TGTGCCAGCAGTTCCATAGACTACGAGCAGTACTTC.